The 22 T cell receptor beta chains given below trace back to one sample, sequenced in a study of shared clonotypes between healthy human individuals. The table came from immunoSEQ multiplex PCR; TCRdb's copy has only in-frame clones and leaves some out. Among over a million clones listed, more than 75% were seen once. The specimen sequenced was memory CD4+ T cells from PBMCs. Subset specified: CD45RA-negative fraction. These receptors were collected from a man younger than 35 in good health. Some clones in this sample may be carry-over from other donors' samples.

The chain employs TRBV6-1 and TRBJ1-3, with a tentative D call TRBD1 (5 bases). Per germline, CDR1 MNHNS and CDR2 SASEGT. V lost 8 bases, J lost 2 bases, and 16 bases lay in between. This CDR3 has 15 amino acids. In nucleotides, the CDR3 is TGTGCCAGCGACCCGGGAAGGGGTACTGGAAACACCATATATTTT. Translation: CASDPGRGTGNTIYF.

The V call is TRBV28, the J call TRBJ2-7, with D unresolved. Looked up from germline, CDR1 is MDHEN and CDR2 is SYDVKM. Trimming removed 6 bases from V and 5 bases from J, with 8 bases in between. The CDR3 spans 11 residues. The CDR3 bases are TGTGCCAGCAGCCCAAGAGACGAGCAGTACTTC. Amino acids: CASSPRDEQYF.

This chain links TRBV28 with TRBJ1-2, with D unresolved. The CDR3 runs to 11 residues. V was clipped by 7 bases and J by 4 bases, with 7 bases between them. CDR1 and CDR2 (germline): MDHEN, SYDVKM. CDR3 in amino acids: CASNELYGYTF. Written as DNA, the CDR3 is TGTGCCAGCAATGAGCTCTATGGCTACACCTTC.

This chain links TRBV6-1 with TRBJ1-2, with 11 positions matching TRBD1. The length of the CDR3 is 14 residues. V shed 4 bases, J shed 14 bases, and the junction held 12 bases outside the gene matches. CDR1 MNHNS and CDR2 SASEGT come from the germline V gene. The CDR3 spells CASSAGQGALPGTF. Written as DNA, the CDR3 is TGTGCCAGCAGTGCCGGACAGGGGGCTTTGCCGGGAACCTTC.

The V gene is TRBV7-6, the J gene TRBJ1-1; D is uncertain. CDR3 size: 13 residues. Per the germline V gene, CDR1 is SGHVS and CDR2 is FNYEAQ. V lost 2 bases, J lost 1 base, and 5 bases lay in between. The CDR3 here is CASSLWRNTEAFF. CDR3 nucleotide sequence: TGTGCCAGCAGCTTATGGAGGAACACTGAAGCTTTCTTT.

The V call is TRBV7-2, the J call TRBJ2-3, with D perhaps being TRBD1 or TRBD2 (5 bases each). Germline-derived CDR1 and CDR2 are SGHTA and FQGNSA. This CDR3 is 15 amino acids long. V was trimmed by 3 bases and J by 7 bases, leaving 17 bases between them. The CDR3 protein is CASSFLGTGLNTQYF. CDR3 bases: TGTGCCAGCAGCTTTCTTGGGACGGGGCTGAATACGCAGTATTTT.

The chain is built from TRBV7-8 and TRBJ2-7, with D perhaps matching TRBD2 (5 bases). The CDR3 totals 15 residues. CDR1 is SGHVS and CDR2 is FQNEAQ in the germline V gene. V was cut by 5 bases and J by 1 base, with 15 bases left in between. The CDR3 coding sequence is TGTGCCAGCAGCCTGACTGCGGGTTCTTCCTACGAGCAGTACTTC. The encoded protein is CASSLTAGSSYEQYF.

Concerning this clone itself: With only one base between it and a far larger clone, this is likely a read error. This sequence joins TRBV29-1 and TRBJ2-1, with D unresolved. CDR1 is SQVTM, CDR2 ANQGSEA, per germline. The CDR3 is 14 amino acids. The CDR3 nucleotides read TGCAGCGTTGTCGGTGGCACCTCCTACAATGAGCGGTTCTTC. Translated, it gives CSVVGGTSYNERFF.

This clone was seen more than once but under ten times. This specimen includes other DNA sequences encoding the same CDR3. The chain has TRBV7-9 and TRBJ2-7, with 7 nucleotides matching TRBD1. The V gene end was trimmed by 1 base and the J gene end by 3 bases; junction bases not matched to a gene: 0. CDR1 SEHNR and CDR2 FQNEAQ come from the germline V gene (reference sequence). The CDR3 has 13 amino acids. CDR3: CASSLDRGYEQYF. The CDR3 coding sequence is TGTGCCAGCAGCTTAGACAGGGGCTACGAGCAGTACTTC.

The chain uses TRBV11-2 and TRBJ1-2, with 7 nucleotides matching TRBD1. Germline-derived CDR1 and CDR2 are SGHAT and FQNNGV. The CDR3 is made up of 13 amino acids. With 5 bases clipped from V and 5 bases from J, the junction kept 5 bases outside the gene matches. For the CDR3, the DNA is TGTGCCAGCAGCCTGGGACAGCGATATGGCTACACCTTC. Encoded protein: CASSLGQRYGYTF.

This rearrangement joins TRBV6-1 to TRBJ1-2; D possibly corresponds to TRBD1 (6 bases). The V and J ends lost 8 bases and 3 bases respectively, with 19 bases between them. CDR3 length equals 15 residues. The germline V gene has CDR1 MNHNS and CDR2 SASEGT. The CDR3 DNA reads as TGTGCCAGCGGAATCACAGGGAACTCATACTATGGCTACACCTTC. It translates to CASGITGNSYYGYTF.

The chain employs TRBV6-5 and TRBJ2-7, with D possibly TRBD2 on 6 matching bases. With 10 bases removed from V and 2 bases from J, the gap between germline ends came to 15 bases. From germline, CDR1 is MNHEY and CDR2 SVGAGI. This CDR3 comprises 13 residues. CDR3 in DNA: TGTGCCACCCACCGGGACTTGCCCTACGAGCAGTACTTC. Protein sequence: CATHRDLPYEQYF.

This clone was observed once. A read error may be the cause here, since a much bigger clone is one base away. The CDR3 coding sequence is TGTGCCAGCAGCTTAGGGCCGAACACTGAAGCTTTCTTT. Translation: CASSLGPNTEAFF. The V call is TRBV11-3, the J call TRBJ1-1; no clear D gene. Looked up from germline, CDR1 is SGHNT and CDR2 is YENEEA. V lost 1 base to trimming and J lost 1 base, with 4 bases between them. CDR3 length: 13 residues.

Notes on this clone: In the same sample, other DNA sequences code for this CDR3. This chain joins TRBV5-1 and TRBJ2-5; a possible D gene is TRBD1 (6 bases). V was clipped by 2 bases and J by 2 bases, with 7 bases between them. Germline V CDR1 and CDR2: SGHRS, YFSETQ. This CDR3 spans 13 amino acids. The DNA for the CDR3 is TGCGCCAGCAGCTTACAGGGACAAGAGACCCAGTACTTC. The encoded protein is CASSLQGQETQYF. Based on the CDR3 plus reference TRBV5-1 and TRBJ2-5, the full variable domain is KAGVTQTPRYLIKTRGQQVTLSCSPISGHRSVSWYQQTPGQGLQFLFEYFSETQRNKGNFPGRFSGRQFSNSRSEMNVSTLELGDSALYLCASSLQGQETQYFGPGTRLLVL.

A single count supports this clone. The junction shows a germline mismatch at one end, possibly a read error. The chain carries TRBV18 and TRBJ2-7; 8 bases align to TRBD2. The CDR3 is made up of 15 amino acids. Germline lookup yields CDR1 KGHSH and CDR2 LQKENI. Here the CDR3 reads CANSPVTSAQGEQYF. The CDR3 bases are TGTGCCAACTCACCAGTGACTAGCGCTCAAGGCGAGCAGTACTTC.

The DNA for the CDR3 is TGTGCCAGCAGCTCCTTATTAGCGGGCCTGAACACTGAAGCTTTCTTT. Translated: CASSSLLAGLNTEAFF. This chain joins TRBV7-2 and TRBJ1-1; D call uncertain. The CDR3 runs to 16 residues. Deletions cut 4 bases from V and 0 bases from J, with 15 bases between. Germline CDR1 SGHTA, CDR2 FQGNSA.

J is TRBJ2-7 and V is TRBV6-6, with D unclear. Germline assignment: CDR1 MNHNY and CDR2 SVGAGI (reference sequence). V lost 6 bases and J 0 bases, leaving 9 bases between the germline ends. The CDR3 is 13 residues long. CDR3 residues: CASSLPPSYEQYF. DNA for the CDR3: TGTGCCAGCAGCCTCCCTCCCTCCTACGAGCAGTACTTC.

At least ten counts were recorded for this clone. Other DNA sequences from this sample encode an identical CDR3 as well. V gene TRBV7-2 combines with J gene TRBJ1-6; 7 bases match TRBD1. After removal of 5 bases from V and 10 bases from J, the junction contained 2 bases not matched to a gene. The germline V gene has CDR1 SGHTA and CDR2 FQGNSA. This CDR3 is 12 amino acids long. Here the CDR3 DNA reads TGTGCCAGCAGCGAACAGGGGTCACCCCTCCACTTT. Translation: CASSEQGSPLHF.

The chain is built from TRBV19 and TRBJ1-1; 8 nucleotides align to TRBD1. The CDR3 spans 16 residues. V was clipped by 4 bases and J by 5 bases; unmatched bases: 12. Germline V lookup: CDR1 LNHDA, CDR2 SQIVND (reference sequence). The CDR3 DNA reads TGTGCCAGTAGTAACCCCTTGCAGGGGGCGGGTACTGAAGCTTTCTTT. Translating it yields CASSNPLQGAGTEAFF. The full variable domain, rest sourced from reference TRBV19 and TRBJ1-1, is DGGITQSPKYLFRKEGQNVTLSCEQNLNHDAMYWYRQDPGQGLRLIYYSQIVNDFQKGDIAEGYSVSREKKESFPLTVTSAQKNPTAFYLCASSNPLQGAGTEAFFGQGTRLTVV.

This clone was recorded at least ten times. This sequence joins TRBV27 and TRBJ2-7; D unclear. This CDR3 has 15 residues. From germline, CDR1 is MNHEY and CDR2 SMNVEV (reference sequence). Trimming shortened V by 3 bases and J by 2 bases, and 14 bases separated the two germline ends. CDR3 in DNA: TGTGCCAGCAGTTTCCCCGTGACTCCTACCTACGAGCAGTACTTC. The encoded protein is CASSFPVTPTYEQYF.

The chain employs TRBV7-9 and TRBJ2-7; D possibly uses TRBD1 or TRBD2 (5 bases each). Germline values: CDR1 SEHNR, CDR2 FQNEAQ (reference sequence). There are 16 residues in the CDR3. The V gene lost 7 bases and the J gene lost 3 bases, with 22 bases spanning the gap. CDR3 sequence: CASMRAEGPLVYEQYF. Here the CDR3 DNA reads TGTGCCAGCATGAGGGCCGAGGGACCGCTCGTCTACGAGCAGTACTTC.

The V and J genes are TRBV28 and TRBJ1-1; D possibly corresponds to TRBD1 (5 bases). The V gene lost 7 bases and the J gene lost 4 bases, with 16 bases spanning the gap. Germline V gene sequence: CDR1 MDHEN, CDR2 SYDVKM. There are 14 residues in the CDR3. CDR3 DNA sequence: TGTGCCAGCATCAAGTGGGGGAGTGGCACTGAAGCTTTCTTT. As protein: CASIKWGSGTEAFF.